This T cell receptor beta chain stems from a study of T-cell memory formation after mild COVID-19. Germline CDR1 reads SGHVS; CDR2 reads FNYEAQ. The CDR3 covers 17 residues. With 1 base removed from V and 5 bases from J, the gap between germline ends came to 17 bases. This clonotype was detected a few times. Each CDR3 protein is one row after TCRdb ran MiXCR on the 5' RACE reads. The data show roughly 560,000 distinct CDR3 sequences, with about a fifth seen just once and 9.5% to 15% held by the top ten. The chain has TRBV7-6 and TRBJ2-2, with a tentative D call TRBD2 (7 bases). Sequenced material: PBMCs or a T cell subset sorted from them (not recorded which). The TCR sequence derives from an adult woman who had mild COVID-19 (a few samples of this study predate the infection). Cell type and time point are not known. The CDR3 DNA sequence: TGTGCCAGCAGCTTAGACGGCTGGGGGCGGGAGACCGGGGAGCTGTTTTTT. Translation gives CASSLDGWGRETGELFF.